These 8 T cell receptor beta chains were all obtained from the same sample, sequenced in a study of blood T cell repertoires in COVID-19. Profiled with immunoSEQ multiplex PCR; TCRdb holds only in-frame clones, not every one. The sample has about 130,000 clones, roughly four fifths seen once. The sample was PBMCs or T cells enriched from blood (not recorded which). The receptors derive from a man aged 50 to 59 who had recovered from COVID-19.

The chain combines TRBV24-1 with TRBJ1-5; D perhaps matches TRBD1 (6 bases). The germline gives CDR1 KGHDR, CDR2 SFDVKD. This CDR3 is built from 15 residues. V lost 1 base, J lost 5 bases, and 11 bases lay in between. Here the CDR3 reads CATSDFDRTDQPQHF. The CDR3 region has the DNA TGTGCCACCAGTGATTTTGACAGGACTGATCAGCCCCAGCATTTT.

The table lists this clone with a count of one. J is TRBJ2-3 and V is TRBV11-2; tentative D call: TRBD1 (5 bases). This CDR3 has 15 amino acids. The V end was cut by 1 base, the J end by 4 bases, with 12 bases between. Germline loops: CDR1 SGHAT, CDR2 FQNNGV. The CDR3 nucleotides read TGTGCCAGCAGCTTAGCACAGGTATGGCCAGATACGCAGTATTTT. Translation: CASSLAQVWPDTQYF.

The chain employs TRBV7-2 and TRBJ2-3; 10 bases map to TRBD2. Trimming removed 6 bases from V and 6 bases from J; junction bases left unmatched: 9. This CDR3 region has 15 residues. Germline CDR1 and CDR2: SGHTA and FQGNSA. The CDR3 region is CASRAAGGGMDTQYF. In DNA form, the CDR3 reads TGTGCCAGCAGGGCAGCGGGGGGGGGCATGGATACGCAGTATTTT.

The rearrangement joins TRBV15 to TRBJ2-7, with D possibly being TRBD1 (5 bases). CDR1 is LNHNV, CDR2 YYDKDF, per germline (reference sequence). This CDR3 is 15 amino acids long. V lost 0 bases, J lost 0 bases, and 9 bases lay in between. The CDR3 region has the DNA TGTGCCACCAGCAGAGAAGGCAGGGCCTCCTACGAGCAGTACTTC. It is translated as CATSREGRASYEQYF.

This chain connects TRBV7-8 to TRBJ2-7; D is possibly TRBD1 (5 bases). Germline CDR1 and CDR2: SGHVS and FQNEAQ. The CDR3 runs 14 residues. Between the trimmed V and J ends, which lost 4 bases and 1 base, there was a span of 11 bases. CDR3 region: CASSWSRASYEQYF. In nucleotides, the CDR3 is TGTGCCAGCAGCTGGAGCAGGGCGTCCTACGAGCAGTACTTC.

The chain is built from TRBV28 and TRBJ2-3, with D tentatively TRBD2 (6 bases). The CDR3 has 14 amino acids. Germline CDR1 is MDHEN and CDR2 is SYDVKM. V was shortened by 6 bases and J by 0 bases, with 10 bases between the two germline ends. The DNA for the CDR3 is TGTGCCAGCAGGGTCGCGGGGAGCACAGATACGCAGTATTTT. It encodes CASRVAGSTDTQYF.

This chain joins TRBV19 and TRBJ1-5; perhaps TRBD1 as D (6 bases). Germline V gene data show CDR1 as LNHDA and CDR2 as SQIVND (reference sequence). V gave up 7 bases and J gave up 0 bases, with 13 bases separating them. This CDR3 contains 15 residues. CDR3 residues: CASTPGVLSNQPQHF. CDR3 DNA: TGTGCCAGTACACCAGGGGTGCTTAGCAATCAGCCCCAGCATTTT.

The chain carries TRBV3-1 (or the pseudogene TRBV3-2) and TRBJ2-4, with D perhaps TRBD1 (6 bases). Trimming removed 0 bases from V and 8 bases from J, with 14 bases in between. This CDR3 comprises 15 residues. In germline, CDR1 is LGHDT, CDR2 YNNKEL (reference sequence). CDR3 DNA sequence: TGTGCCAGCAGCCAAGACCAGGGGCCTGTCCACATTCAGTACTTC. Residues: CASSQDQGPVHIQYF.